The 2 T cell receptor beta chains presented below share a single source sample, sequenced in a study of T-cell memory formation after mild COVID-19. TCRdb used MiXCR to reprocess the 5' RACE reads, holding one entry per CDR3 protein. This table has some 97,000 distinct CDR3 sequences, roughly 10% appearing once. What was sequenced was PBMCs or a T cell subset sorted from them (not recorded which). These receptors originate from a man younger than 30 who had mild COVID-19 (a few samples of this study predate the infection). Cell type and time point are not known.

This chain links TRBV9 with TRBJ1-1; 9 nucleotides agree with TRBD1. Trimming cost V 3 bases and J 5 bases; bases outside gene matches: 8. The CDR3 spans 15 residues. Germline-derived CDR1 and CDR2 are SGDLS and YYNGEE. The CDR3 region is CASSDLGQGDTEAFF. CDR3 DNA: TGTGCCAGCAGCGACCTGGGACAGGGCGATACTGAAGCTTTCTTT.

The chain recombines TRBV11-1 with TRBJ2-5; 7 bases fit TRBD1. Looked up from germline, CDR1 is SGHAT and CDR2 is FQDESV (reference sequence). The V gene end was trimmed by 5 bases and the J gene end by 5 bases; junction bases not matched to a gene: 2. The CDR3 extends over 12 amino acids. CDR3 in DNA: TGTGCCAGCAGCCCCAGGGGGGAGACCCAGTACTTC. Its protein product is CASSPRGETQYF. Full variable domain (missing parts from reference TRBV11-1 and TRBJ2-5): EAEVAQSPRYKITEKSQAVAFWCDPISGHATLYWYRQILGQGPELLVQFQDESVVDDSQLPKDRFSAERLKGVDSTLKIQPAELGDSAMYLCASSPRGETQYFGPGTRLLVL.